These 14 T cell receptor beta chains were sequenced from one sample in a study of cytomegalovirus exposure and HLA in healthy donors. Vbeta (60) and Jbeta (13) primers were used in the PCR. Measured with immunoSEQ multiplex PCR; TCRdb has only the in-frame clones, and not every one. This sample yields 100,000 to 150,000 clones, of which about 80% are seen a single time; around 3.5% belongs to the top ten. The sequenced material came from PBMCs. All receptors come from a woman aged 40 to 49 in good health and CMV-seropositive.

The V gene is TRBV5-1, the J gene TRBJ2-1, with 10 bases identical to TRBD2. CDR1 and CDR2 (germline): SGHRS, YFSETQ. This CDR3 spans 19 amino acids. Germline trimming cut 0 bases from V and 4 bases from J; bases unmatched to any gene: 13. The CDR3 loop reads CASSLGLAGSLPFYNEQFF. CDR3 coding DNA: TGCGCCAGCAGCTTGGGACTAGCGGGCTCTCTGCCCTTTTACAATGAGCAGTTCTTC.

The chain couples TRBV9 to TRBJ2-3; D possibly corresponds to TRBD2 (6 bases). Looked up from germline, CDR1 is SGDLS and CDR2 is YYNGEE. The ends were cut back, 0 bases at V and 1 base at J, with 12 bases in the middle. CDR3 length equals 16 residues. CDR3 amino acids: CASSVDGRGGTDTQYF. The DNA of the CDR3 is TGTGCCAGCAGCGTAGACGGGAGAGGGGGCACAGATACGCAGTATTTT.

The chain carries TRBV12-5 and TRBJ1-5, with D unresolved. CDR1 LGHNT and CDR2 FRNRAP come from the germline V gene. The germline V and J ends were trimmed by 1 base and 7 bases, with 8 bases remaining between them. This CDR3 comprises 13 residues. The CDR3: CASGLGGGQPQHF. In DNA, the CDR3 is TGTGCTAGTGGTTTGGGGGGAGGGCAGCCCCAGCATTTT.

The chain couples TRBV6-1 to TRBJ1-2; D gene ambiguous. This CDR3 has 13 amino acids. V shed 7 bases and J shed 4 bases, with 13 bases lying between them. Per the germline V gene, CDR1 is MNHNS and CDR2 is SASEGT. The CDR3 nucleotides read TGTGCCAGCACTGACCTCGGAGGCTATGGCTACACCTTC. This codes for CASTDLGGYGYTF.

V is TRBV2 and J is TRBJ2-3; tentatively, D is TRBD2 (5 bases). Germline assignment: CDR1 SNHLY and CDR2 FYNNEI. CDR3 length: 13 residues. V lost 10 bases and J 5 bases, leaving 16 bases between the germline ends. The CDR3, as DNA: TGTGCCAACACGTTCAGCGGATTAGATACGCAGTATTTT. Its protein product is CANTFSGLDTQYF.

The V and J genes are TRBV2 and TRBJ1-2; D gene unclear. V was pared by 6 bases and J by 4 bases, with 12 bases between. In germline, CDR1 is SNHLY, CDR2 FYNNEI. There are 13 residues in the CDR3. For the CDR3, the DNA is TGTGCCAGCAGCGCACGGACTGCCTATGGCTACACCTTC. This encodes CASSARTAYGYTF.

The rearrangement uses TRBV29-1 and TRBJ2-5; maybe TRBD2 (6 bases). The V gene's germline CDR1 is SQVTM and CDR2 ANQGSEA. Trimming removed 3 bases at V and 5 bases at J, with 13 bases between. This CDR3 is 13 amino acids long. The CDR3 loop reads CSVDLARGETQYF. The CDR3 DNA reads TGCAGCGTTGACCTAGCGAGAGGGGAGACCCAGTACTTC. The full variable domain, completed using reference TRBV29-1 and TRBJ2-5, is SAVISQKPSRDICQRGTSLTIQCQVDSQVTMMFWYRQQPGQSLTLIATANQGSEATYESGFVIDKFPISRPNLTFSTLTVSNMSPEDSSIYLCSVDLARGETQYFGPGTRLLVL.

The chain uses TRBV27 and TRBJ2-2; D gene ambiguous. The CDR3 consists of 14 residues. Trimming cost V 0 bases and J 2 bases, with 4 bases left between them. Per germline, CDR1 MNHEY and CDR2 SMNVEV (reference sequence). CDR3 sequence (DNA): TGTGCCAGCAGTTTATCCCCTAACACCGGGGAGCTGTTTTTT. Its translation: CASSLSPNTGELFF.

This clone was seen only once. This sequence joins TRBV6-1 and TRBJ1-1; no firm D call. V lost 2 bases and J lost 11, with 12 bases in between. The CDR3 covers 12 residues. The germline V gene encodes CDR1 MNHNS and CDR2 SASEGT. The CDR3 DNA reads TGTGCCAGCAGTGAATCCCCTTTGGCCGCTTTCTTT. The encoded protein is CASSESPLAAFF.

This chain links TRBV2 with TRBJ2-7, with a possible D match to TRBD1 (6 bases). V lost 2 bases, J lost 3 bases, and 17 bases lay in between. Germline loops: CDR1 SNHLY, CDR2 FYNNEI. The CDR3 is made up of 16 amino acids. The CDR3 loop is CASSEYVGGRGYEQYF. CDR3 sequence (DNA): TGTGCCAGCAGTGAATATGTTGGAGGCAGGGGCTACGAGCAGTACTTC.

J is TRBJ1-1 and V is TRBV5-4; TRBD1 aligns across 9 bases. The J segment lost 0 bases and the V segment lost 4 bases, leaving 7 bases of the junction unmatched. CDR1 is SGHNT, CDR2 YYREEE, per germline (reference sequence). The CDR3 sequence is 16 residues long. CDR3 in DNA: TGTGCCAGCAGCCTCGGGACAGGGATCGTGAACACTGAAGCTTTCTTT. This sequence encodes CASSLGTGIVNTEAFF.

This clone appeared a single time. This CDR3 reads CASSVGAGDRSDTQYF. The CDR3, as DNA: TGTGCCAGCAGCGTAGGCGCAGGGGATAGGTCAGATACGCAGTATTTT. The chain carries TRBV9 and TRBJ2-3, with D possibly matching TRBD1 (6 bases). The CDR3 is made up of 16 amino acids. The germline V gene encodes CDR1 SGDLS and CDR2 YYNGEE. V was shortened by 0 bases and J by 4 bases, with 15 bases between the two germline ends.

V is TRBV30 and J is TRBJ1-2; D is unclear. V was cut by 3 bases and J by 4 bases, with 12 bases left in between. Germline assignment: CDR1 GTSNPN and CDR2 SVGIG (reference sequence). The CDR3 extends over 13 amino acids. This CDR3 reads CAWRGFGVYGYTF. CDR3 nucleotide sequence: TGTGCCTGGAGGGGATTCGGGGTCTATGGCTACACCTTC.

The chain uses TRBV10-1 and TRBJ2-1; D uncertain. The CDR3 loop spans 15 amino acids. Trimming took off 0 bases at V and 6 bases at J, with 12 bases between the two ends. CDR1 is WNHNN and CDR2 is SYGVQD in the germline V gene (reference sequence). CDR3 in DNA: TGCGCCAGCAGTGAGTCGGCGACTTCTAGCAATGAGCAGTTCTTC. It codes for CASSESATSSNEQFF.